This T cell receptor (beta chain) was sequenced in a study of regulatory dendritic cells for organ transplantation. Using immunoSEQ multiplex PCR, the repertoire was profiled, and TCRdb retains in-frame clones only, with some absent. The sample contains about 29,000 clones, roughly 85% of which appear only once. From germline, CDR1 is SGHAT and CDR2 FQNNGV. Trimming took 0 bases from V and 3 from J, leaving 17 bases between them. The CDR3 extends over 17 amino acids. The sequenced sample was memory CD4+ T cells from blood. Subset denoted: CD45RO+ memory T cells. The receptor's source is a human donor in good health. The rearrangement joins TRBV11-2 to TRBJ1-2; D is perhaps TRBD1 (6 bases). The CDR3: CASSLDGWSGDHYGYTF. The CDR3 region has the DNA TGTGCCAGCAGCTTAGATGGCTGGTCAGGGGACCACTATGGCTACACCTTC. Supplemented by reference TRBV11-2 and TRBJ1-2, the full variable domain reads EAGVAQSPRYKIIEKRQSVAFWCNPISGHATLYWYQQILGQGPKLLIQFQNNGVVDDSQLPKDRFSAERLKGVDSTLKIQPAKLEDSAVYLCASSLDGWSGDHYGYTFGSGTRLTVV.